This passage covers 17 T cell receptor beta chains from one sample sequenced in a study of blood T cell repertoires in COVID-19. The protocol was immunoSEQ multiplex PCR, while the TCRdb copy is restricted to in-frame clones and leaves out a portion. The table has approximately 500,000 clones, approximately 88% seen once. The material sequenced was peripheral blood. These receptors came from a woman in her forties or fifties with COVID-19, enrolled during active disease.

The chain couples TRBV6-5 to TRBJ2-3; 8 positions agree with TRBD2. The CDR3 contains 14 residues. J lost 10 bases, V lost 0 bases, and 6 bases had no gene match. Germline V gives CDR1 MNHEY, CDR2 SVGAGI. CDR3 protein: CASSYSPRAGAQYF. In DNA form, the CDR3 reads TGTGCCAGCAGTTACTCCCCCAGAGCGGGGGCGCAGTATTTT.

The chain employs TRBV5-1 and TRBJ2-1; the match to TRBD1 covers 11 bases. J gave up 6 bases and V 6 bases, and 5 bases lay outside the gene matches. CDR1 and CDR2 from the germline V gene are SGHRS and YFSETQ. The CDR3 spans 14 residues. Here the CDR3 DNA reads TGCGCCAGCACCCGGGGGACAGGGGGCAATGAGCAGTTCTTC. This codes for CASTRGTGGNEQFF.

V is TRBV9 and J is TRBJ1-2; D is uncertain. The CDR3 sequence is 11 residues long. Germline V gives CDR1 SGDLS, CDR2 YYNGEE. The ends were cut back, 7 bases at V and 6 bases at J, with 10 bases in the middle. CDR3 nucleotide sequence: TGTGCCAGCGCCCGGGTGGATGGCTACACCTTC. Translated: CASARVDGYTF.

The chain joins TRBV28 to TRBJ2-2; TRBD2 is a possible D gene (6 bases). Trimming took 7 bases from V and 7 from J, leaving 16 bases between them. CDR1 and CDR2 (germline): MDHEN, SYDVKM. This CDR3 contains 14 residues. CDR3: CASISPGGSGELFF. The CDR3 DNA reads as TGTGCCAGCATCTCCCCCGGGGGAAGCGGGGAGCTGTTTTTT.

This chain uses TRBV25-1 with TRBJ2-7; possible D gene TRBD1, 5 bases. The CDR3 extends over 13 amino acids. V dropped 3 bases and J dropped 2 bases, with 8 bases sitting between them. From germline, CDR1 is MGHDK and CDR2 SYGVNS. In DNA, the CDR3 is TGTGCCAGCAGTGAGCCAGGGCCCTACGAGCAGTACTTC. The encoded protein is CASSEPGPYEQYF.

As DNA, the CDR3 is TGTGCCAGCAACCGTAGAGGGGGAGGCAATCAGCCCCAGCATTTT. Translating it yields CASNRRGGGNQPQHF. The chain couples TRBV2 to TRBJ1-5; D is perhaps TRBD1 (6 bases). The V end lost 7 bases, the J end lost 2 bases, and 15 bases lay between the germline ends. The CDR3 has 15 amino acids. Germline lookup yields CDR1 SNHLY and CDR2 FYNNEI.

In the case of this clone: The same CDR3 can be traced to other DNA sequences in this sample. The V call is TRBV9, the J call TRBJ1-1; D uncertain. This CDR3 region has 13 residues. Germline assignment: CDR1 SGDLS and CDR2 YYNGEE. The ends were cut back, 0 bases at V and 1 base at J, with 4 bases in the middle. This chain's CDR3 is CASSVASNTEAFF. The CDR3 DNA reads TGTGCCAGCAGCGTAGCTTCGAACACTGAAGCTTTCTTT.

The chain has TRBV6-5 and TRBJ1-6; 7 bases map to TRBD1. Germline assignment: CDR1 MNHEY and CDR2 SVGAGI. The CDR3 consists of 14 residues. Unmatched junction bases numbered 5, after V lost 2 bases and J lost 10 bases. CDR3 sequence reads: CASSYTGVGSPLHF. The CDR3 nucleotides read TGTGCCAGCAGTTACACAGGGGTGGGATCACCCCTCCACTTT.

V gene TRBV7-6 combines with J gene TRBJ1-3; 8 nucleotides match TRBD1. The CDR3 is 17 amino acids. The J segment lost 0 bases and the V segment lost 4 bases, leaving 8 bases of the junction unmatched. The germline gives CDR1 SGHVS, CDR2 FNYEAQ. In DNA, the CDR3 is TGTGCCAGCAGCTCTACAGGGGGGGCCTCCTCTGGAAACACCATATATTTT. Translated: CASSSTGGASSGNTIYF.

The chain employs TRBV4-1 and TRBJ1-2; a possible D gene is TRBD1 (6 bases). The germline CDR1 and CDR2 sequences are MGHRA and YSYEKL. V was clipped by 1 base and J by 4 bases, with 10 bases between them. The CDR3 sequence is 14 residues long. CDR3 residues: CASSQGRGFYGYTF. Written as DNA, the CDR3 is TGCGCCAGCAGCCAAGGCAGGGGATTCTATGGCTACACCTTC.

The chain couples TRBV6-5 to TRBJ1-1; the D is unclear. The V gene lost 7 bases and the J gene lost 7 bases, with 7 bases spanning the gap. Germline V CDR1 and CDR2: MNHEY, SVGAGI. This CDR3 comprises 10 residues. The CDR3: CASMQVEAFF. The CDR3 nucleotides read TGTGCCAGCATGCAGGTTGAAGCTTTCTTT.

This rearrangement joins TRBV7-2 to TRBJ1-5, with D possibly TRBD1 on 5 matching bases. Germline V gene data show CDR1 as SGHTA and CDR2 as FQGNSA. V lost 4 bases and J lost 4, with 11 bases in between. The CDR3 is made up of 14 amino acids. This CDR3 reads CASSYDSLNQPQHF. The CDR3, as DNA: TGTGCCAGCAGCTACGACAGTCTAAATCAGCCCCAGCATTTT.

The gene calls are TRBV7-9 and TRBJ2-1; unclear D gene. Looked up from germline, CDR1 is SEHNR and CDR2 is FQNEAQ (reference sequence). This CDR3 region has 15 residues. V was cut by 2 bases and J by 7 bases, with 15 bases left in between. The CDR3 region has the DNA TGTGCCAGCAGCTTACTAGTCTCGGCCGATAATGAGCAGTTCTTC. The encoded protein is CASSLLVSADNEQFF.

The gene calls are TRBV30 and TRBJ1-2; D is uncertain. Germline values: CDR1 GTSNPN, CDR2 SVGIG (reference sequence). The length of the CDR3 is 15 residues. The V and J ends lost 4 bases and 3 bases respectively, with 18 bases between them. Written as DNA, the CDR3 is TGTGCCTGGACCCGAGCGGCTCTAACAGACTATGGCTACACCTTC. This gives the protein CAWTRAALTDYGYTF. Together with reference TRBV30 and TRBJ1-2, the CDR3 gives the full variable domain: SQTIHQWPATLVQPVGSPLSLECTVEGTSNPNLYWYRQAAGRGLQLLFYSVGIGQISSEVPQNLSASRPQDRQFILSSKKLLLSDSGFYLCAWTRAALTDYGYTFGSGTRLTVV.

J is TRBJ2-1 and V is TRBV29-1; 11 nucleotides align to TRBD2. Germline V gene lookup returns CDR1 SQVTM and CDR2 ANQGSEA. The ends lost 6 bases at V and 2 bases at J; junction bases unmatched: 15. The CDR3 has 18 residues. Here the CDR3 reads CSVFTGTSGVIPYNEQFF. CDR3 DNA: TGCAGCGTCTTTACCGGGACTAGCGGAGTTATTCCCTACAATGAGCAGTTCTTC.

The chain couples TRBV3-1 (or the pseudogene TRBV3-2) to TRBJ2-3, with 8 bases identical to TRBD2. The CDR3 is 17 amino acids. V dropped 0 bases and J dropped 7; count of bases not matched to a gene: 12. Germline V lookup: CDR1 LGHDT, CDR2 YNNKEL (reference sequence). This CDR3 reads CASSQERQRGPANTQYF. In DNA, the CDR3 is TGTGCCAGCAGCCAAGAACGCCAGCGGGGGCCTGCCAATACGCAGTATTTT.

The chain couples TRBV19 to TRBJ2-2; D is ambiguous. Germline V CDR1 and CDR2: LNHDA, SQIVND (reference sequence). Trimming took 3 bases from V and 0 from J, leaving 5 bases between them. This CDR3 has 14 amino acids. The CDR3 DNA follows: TGTGCCAGTAGTATGCAGGCGAACACCGGGGAGCTGTTTTTT. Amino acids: CASSMQANTGELFF.